A selection of T cell receptor beta chains follows, all from one sample in a study of beta chain features in type 1 diabetes. Profiling relied on immunoSEQ multiplex PCR, and the TCRdb table lists in-frame clones only, not all of them. The profile shows hundreds of thousands of clones, 11% of them singletons. Sample: naive CD4+ T cells from blood. These receptors came from a woman aged 18-29 years in good health. Each CDR3 is given with its conserved first and last residue. The D gene is left open where the match is weak. Not all rows give a size; the values are once, few, many and, for expanded clones, a class.

. | TRBJ2-4 | many | TRBV30 | TGTGCCTGGAGGAGCTCCGGGACGGCAAACATTCAGTACTTC | CAWRSSGTANIQYF
. | TRBJ1-4 | . | TRBV4-3 | TGCGCCAGCAGCCAAGATCTGCGGGGAGGGGGTGAAAAACTGTTTTTT | CASSQDLRGGGEKLFF
. | TRBJ2-7 | once | TRBV2 | TGTGCCAGCAGGCAAGGACCCTACGAGCAGTACTTC | CASRQGPYEQYF
TRBD2 | TRBJ2-1 | few | TRBV7-3 | TGTGCCAGCAGCTCTCCCCCCGCGGTTAGCGGGAGAGGAAGCTCCTACAATGAGCAGTTCTTC | CASSSPPAVSGRGSSYNEQFF
TRBD2 | TRBJ2-3 | . | TRBV5-4 | TGTGCCAGCAGGACTAGCGGGAGCGGCGTAGCGCAGTATTTT | CASRTSGSGVAQYF
. | TRBJ2-2 | . | TRBV7-9 | TGTGCCAGCAGCCCTCGCCGGGAGCTGTTTTTT | CASSPRRELFF
. | TRBJ2-5 | . | TRBV6-1 | TGTGCCAGCGGCCGAGAGGAGACCCAGTACTTC | CASGREETQYF
. | TRBJ2-7 | . | TRBV30 | TGTGCCTGGAGTGTGGGTCAAGAGAGCTCCTACGAGCAGTACTTC | CAWSVGQESSYEQYF
. | TRBJ2-1 | few | TRBV7-2 | TGTGCCAGCAGTGTATTAGGAGGGGCTTCTGGGTACAATGAGCAGTTCTTC | CASSVLGGASGYNEQFF
. | TRBJ1-6 | . | TRBV7-2 | TGTGCCAGCAGCATGGAGAGGGATTCACCCCTCCACTTT | CASSMERDSPLHF
. | TRBJ2-1 | . | TRBV7-8 | TGTGCCAGCAGCTTAGTACGCCGGGGCAGGATCATTTACAATGAGCAGTTCTTC | CASSLVRRGRIIYNEQFF
TRBD2 | TRBJ2-5 | . | TRBV25-1 | TGTGCCAGCAGTGCAGCGGGGAGGGAGACCCAGTACTTC | CASSAAGRETQYF
. | TRBJ2-3 | few | TRBV7-9 | TGTGCCAGCGCGATTCACGCGACGGGGGCTGGAGATACGCAGTATTTT | CASAIHATGAGDTQYF
. | TRBJ2-1 | few | TRBV4-2 | TGTGCCAGCAGCCAATCCGCTAGCGTTCAGCAGTTCTTC | CASSQSASVQQFF
. | TRBJ1-6 | few | TRBV4-3 | TGCGCCAGCAGCCAACCTACGTTGGGGGGAAATTCACCCCTCCACTTT | CASSQPTLGGNSPLHF
TRBD1 | TRBJ1-5 | . | TRBV7-9 | TGTGCCAGCACTCCGACAGGGGATCAGCCCCAGCATTTT | CASTPTGDQPQHF
. | TRBJ1-4 | once | TRBV7-9 | TGTGCCAGCGTGATGGGGGGTTTCAATGAAAAACTGTTTTTT | CASVMGGFNEKLFF
. | TRBJ1-3 | . | TRBV30 | TGTGCCTGGGGGCCTCTAGGCAGAGGGTCGGGAAACACCATATATTTT | CAWGPLGRGSGNTIYF
. | TRBJ2-1 | few | TRBV7-3 | TGTGCCAGCAGCGCCAATGCAGGGCCCCCCTACAATGAGCAGTTCTTC | CASSANAGPPYNEQFF
. | TRBJ2-5 | few | TRBV29-1 | TGCAGCGCCGGAAGGCAGGAAGAGACCCAGTACTTC | CSAGRQEETQYF
. | TRBJ1-6 | . | TRBV9 | TGTGCCAGCAGCGTGGGACGGATTAATTCACCCCTCCACTTT | CASSVGRINSPLHF
. | TRBJ2-7 | . | TRBV30 | TGTGCCTGGATGGGTGGGGGCTACGAGCAGTACTTC | CAWMGGGYEQYF
. | TRBJ1-4 | . | TRBV2 | TGTGCCAGCAGTCCCCTGACAGGATATAATGAAAAACTGTTTTTT | CASSPLTGYNEKLFF
. | TRBJ2-6 | . | TRBV14 | TGTGCCAGCAGCCCTTGGGGATCTGGGGCCAACGTCCTGACTTTC | CASSPWGSGANVLTF
. | TRBJ2-1 | few | TRBV15 | TGTGCCACCAAGCGTGTCCCCCACTACAATGAGCAGTTCTTC | CATKRVPHYNEQFF
. | TRBJ1-6 | . | TRBV4-3 | TGCGCCAGCAGCCAAGAACCACGGCGGTCACCCCTCCACTTT | CASSQEPRRSPLHF
. | TRBJ2-1 | . | TRBV20-1 | TGCAGTGCTAGTAATTACAATGAGCAGTTCTTC | CSASNYNEQFF
TRBD2 | TRBJ2-7 | . | TRBV30 | TGTGCCTGGGGACTAGAGGTGCCCTCCGAGCAGTACTTC | CAWGLEVPSEQYF
TRBD1 | TRBJ2-1 | few | TRBV2 | TGTGCCAGCAGTGCAGGGGGCTCCTACAATGAGCAGTTCTTC | CASSAGGSYNEQFF
TRBD1 | TRBJ1-5 | once | TRBV4-1 | TGCGCCAGCAGCCAACCAGATTTCAGGGGGTCCAATCAGCCCCAGCATTTT | CASSQPDFRGSNQPQHF
. | TRBJ1-4 | . | TRBV4-3 | TGCGCCAGCAGCCAAGATTTTACAATCTTATGGGAAAAACTGTTTTTT | CASSQDFTILWEKLFF
TRBD1 | TRBJ1-5 | few | TRBV5-1 | TGCGCCAGCAGCACGACAGGGGGTGGACAGCCCCAGCATTTT | CASSTTGGGQPQHF
. | TRBJ1-1 | . | TRBV14 | TGTGCCAGCAGCCAAGAAGTGTACAGCGAAGCTTTCTTT | CASSQEVYSEAFF
. | TRBJ1-2 | . | TRBV9 | TGTGCCAGCAGTCGCCGGGCCGGCCGAGCTAACTATGGCTACACCTTC | CASSRRAGRANYGYTF
TRBD2 | TRBJ2-7 | few | TRBV6-5 | TGTGCCAGCAGTTCCGCGAGTAGTGCGGGAGCGTACGAGCAGTACTTC | CASSSASSAGAYEQYF
. | TRBJ1-5 | few | TRBV29-1 | TGCAGCGTTGGTGAATATAGCAATCAGCCCCAGCATTTT | CSVGEYSNQPQHF
TRBD1 | TRBJ2-3 | . | TRBV4-3 | TGCGCCAGCAGCCAAGAGGTGACAGGGCCCCTCGGGACAGATACGCAGTATTTT | CASSQEVTGPLGTDTQYF
TRBD1 | TRBJ2-7 | few | TRBV5-1 | TGCGCCAGCAGCTTGGAAGGGACAGACGTGAGCGAGCAGTACTTC | CASSLEGTDVSEQYF